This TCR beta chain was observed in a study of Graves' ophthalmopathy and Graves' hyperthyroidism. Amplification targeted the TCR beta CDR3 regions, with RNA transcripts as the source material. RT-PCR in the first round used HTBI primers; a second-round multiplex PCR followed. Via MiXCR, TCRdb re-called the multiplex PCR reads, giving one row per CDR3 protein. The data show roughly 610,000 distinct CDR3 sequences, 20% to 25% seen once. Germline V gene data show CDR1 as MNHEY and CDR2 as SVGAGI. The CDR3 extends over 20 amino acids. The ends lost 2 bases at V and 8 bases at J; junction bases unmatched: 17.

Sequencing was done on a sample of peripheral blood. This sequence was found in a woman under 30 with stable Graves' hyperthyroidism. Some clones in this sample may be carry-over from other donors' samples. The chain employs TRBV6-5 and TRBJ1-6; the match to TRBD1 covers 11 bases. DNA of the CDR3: TGTGCCAGCAGTTACCGGACAGGGGGCCGGTATAAGTTGAATTATTCACCCCTCCACTTT. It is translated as CASSYRTGGRYKLNYSPLHF.